This TCR beta chain was identified during a study of identical twins. The table lists this clonotype with many counts. A universal primer binding site was introduced by template switching. The final cDNA contained unique molecular identifiers. TCRdb re-called the 5' RACE reads with MiXCR, one entry per CDR3 protein. The sample lists about 240,000 distinct CDR3 sequences, 10% occurring once. The CDR3 length is 14 residues. V lost 5 bases and J 7 bases, leaving 16 bases between the germline ends. Germline CDR1 is MDHEN and CDR2 is SYDVKM. V gene TRBV28 combines with J gene TRBJ2-3; either TRBD1 or TRBD2 may supply D (5 bases each). Sequenced input: memory T cells sorted from blood. The receptor was derived from a man aged 50 to 60 in good health. Written as DNA, the CDR3 is TGTGCCAGCAGTCCCAAGGGGAGCATATATACGCAGTATTTT. It translates to CASSPKGSIYTQYF.